The 28 T cell receptor beta chains below were found in one sample sequenced in a study of blood T cell repertoires in COVID-19. Generated by immunoSEQ multiplex PCR, the TCRdb table keeps only in-frame clones and is missing some. The sample holds 93,000 or so clones, approximately 80% seen once. Source material: peripheral blood. All receptors derive from a human donor in a cohort sampled during active or convalescent COVID-19.

The J gene is TRBJ2-2, the V gene TRBV18; the D is unclear. There are 15 residues in the CDR3. Deletions cut 1 base from V and 1 base from J, with 7 bases between. The germline V gene encodes CDR1 KGHSH and CDR2 LQKENI. CDR3 sequence reads: CASSPRPENTGELFF. As DNA, the CDR3 is TGTGCCAGCTCACCACGGCCAGAGAACACCGGGGAGCTGTTTTTT.

The rearrangement uses TRBV9 and TRBJ2-2; 11 positions agree with TRBD2. Germline V CDR1 and CDR2: SGDLS, YYNGEE. Trimming took 10 bases from V and 5 from J; bases not matched to a gene: 13. The CDR3 covers 16 residues. In nucleotides, the CDR3 is TGTGCCTCCGGGGAACTAGCGGGGGCGGGGACCGGGGAGCTGTTTTTT. Translated: CASGELAGAGTGELFF. The full variable domain, completed using reference TRBV9 and TRBJ2-2, is DSGVTQTPKHLITATGQRVTLRCSPRSGDLSVYWYQQSLDQGLQFLIQYYNGEERAKGNILERFSAQQFPDLHSELNLSSLELGDSALYFCASGELAGAGTGELFFGEGSRLTVL.

The rearrangement links TRBV9 to TRBJ1-2; 8 positions match TRBD1. V shed 3 bases and J 8 bases; nucleotides not matched to a gene: 15. This CDR3 region has 16 residues. Looked up from germline, CDR1 is SGDLS and CDR2 is YYNGEE. The CDR3 sequence: CASSGGQGQSFYGYTF. CDR3 nucleotides: TGTGCCAGCAGCGGAGGACAGGGACAGTCCTTTTACGGCTACACCTTC.

Written as DNA, the CDR3 is TGTGCCAGCACTCTTCCCGAAGAGGCAGTGTTGTTTGGCTACACCTTC. Encoded protein: CASTLPEEAVLFGYTF. The chain combines TRBV7-9 with TRBJ1-2; D not certain. Germline-derived CDR1 and CDR2 are SEHNR and FQNEAQ (reference sequence). V was pared by 7 bases and J by 7 bases, with 25 bases between. This CDR3 comprises 16 residues.

The chain recombines TRBV28 with TRBJ1-3; D is possibly TRBD1 (6 bases). V shed 7 bases and J shed 0 bases, with 13 bases lying between them. Germline-derived CDR1 and CDR2 are MDHEN and SYDVKM. The CDR3 has 15 residues. This CDR3 is CASTPGDLSGNTIYF. As DNA, the CDR3 is TGTGCCAGCACCCCAGGGGATCTCTCTGGAAACACCATATATTTT.

The chain links TRBV7-9 to TRBJ1-2; no firm D call. The CDR3 spans 14 residues. Germline CDR1 is SEHNR and CDR2 is FQNEAQ (reference sequence). V was pared by 5 bases and J by 4 bases, with 14 bases between. The CDR3 DNA sequence: TGTGCCAGCAGCCCCCCCCGCGGCACCTATGGCTACACCTTC. It yields the protein CASSPPRGTYGYTF.

This chain joins TRBV5-1 and TRBJ1-6; D is ambiguous. V lost 0 bases and J 5 bases, leaving 18 bases between the germline ends. The V gene's germline CDR1 is SGHRS and CDR2 YFSETQ. The CDR3 spans 18 residues. CDR3 loop: CASSLAQIPSGDNSPLHF. The CDR3 DNA follows: TGCGCCAGCAGCTTGGCCCAGATCCCTAGCGGGGATAATTCACCCCTCCACTTT.

CDR3 amino acids: CASSLEGLRAYEQYF. DNA for the CDR3: TGCGCCAGCAGCTTGGAAGGGCTGAGGGCCTACGAGCAGTACTTC. The V and J genes are TRBV5-1 and TRBJ2-7, with D perhaps TRBD2 (5 bases). V lost 0 bases, J lost 2 bases, and 12 bases lay in between. The length of the CDR3 is 15 residues. Germline V gives CDR1 SGHRS, CDR2 YFSETQ.

This clone was recorded a few times. CDR3 in amino acids: CASSRTETYNSPLHF. For the CDR3, the DNA is TGTGCCAGCAGCCGGACAGAAACCTATAATTCACCCCTCCACTTT. The chain couples TRBV5-4 to TRBJ1-6; a weak D match, TRBD1 (6 bases). The CDR3 consists of 15 residues. Germline CDR1 SGHNT, CDR2 YYREEE (reference sequence). The V end lost 4 bases, the J end lost 2 bases, and 10 bases lay between the germline ends. Looking up the rest from reference TRBV5-4 and TRBJ1-6 gives the full variable domain: ETGVTQSPTHLIKTRGQQVTLRCSSQSGHNTVSWYQQALGQGPQFIFQYYREEENGRGNFPPRFSGLQFPNYSSELNVNALELDDSALYLCASSRTETYNSPLHFGNGTRLTVT.

The chain links TRBV20-1 to TRBJ2-2, with 11 bases that match TRBD2. Unmatched junction bases numbered 11, after V lost 3 bases and J lost 2 bases. The germline V gene encodes CDR1 DFQATT and CDR2 SNEGSKA (reference sequence). The CDR3 contains 18 residues. The CDR3 reads CSASRALAGAINTGELFF. The CDR3 coding sequence is TGCAGTGCTAGTAGGGCACTAGCGGGGGCCATTAACACCGGGGAGCTGTTTTTT.

J is TRBJ2-3 and V is TRBV7-2; TRBD2 agrees at 9 bases. V lost 5 bases and J lost 2; bases outside the gene matches: 8. Germline V gene data show CDR1 as SGHTA and CDR2 as FQGNSA. The CDR3 has 16 amino acids. As DNA, the CDR3 is TGTGCCAGCAGCCCGGTAGCGGGGGTGTCCACAGATACGCAGTATTTT. Translating it yields CASSPVAGVSTDTQYF.

The chain recombines TRBV28 with TRBJ2-1, with no clear D. Germline V gives CDR1 MDHEN, CDR2 SYDVKM. This CDR3 comprises 12 residues. Trimming removed 5 bases from V and 4 bases from J, with 6 bases in between. The CDR3 region is CASSPRYNEQFF. CDR3 DNA sequence: TGTGCCAGCAGTCCCCGGTACAATGAGCAGTTCTTC.

V gene TRBV6-5 combines with J gene TRBJ1-2; possibly TRBD1 for D (6 bases). The CDR3 has 13 amino acids. The V end was cut by 7 bases, the J end by 4 bases, with 13 bases between. Germline V gives CDR1 MNHEY, CDR2 SVGAGI. CDR3 bases: TGTGCCAGCACCCCAGGGGCGGTCTATGGCTACACCTTC. This codes for CASTPGAVYGYTF.

This clone was observed a few times. The chain links TRBV18 to TRBJ1-5, with D uncertain. This CDR3 is 17 amino acids long. The germline gives CDR1 KGHSH, CDR2 LQKENI. V was trimmed by 3 bases and J by 0 bases, leaving 15 bases between them. The CDR3 region has the DNA TGTGCCAGCTCACCCGGTTCCTTGGGCTTTAGCAATCAGCCCCAGCATTTT. Translating it yields CASSPGSLGFSNQPQHF. The full variable domain, with the rest looked up from reference TRBV18 and TRBJ1-5, is NAGVMQNPRHLVRRRGQEARLRCSPMKGHSHVYWYRQLPEEGLKFMVYLQKENIIDESGMPKERFSAEFPKEGPSILRIQQVVRGDSAAYFCASSPGSLGFSNQPQHFGDGTRLSIL.

The J gene is TRBJ1-1, the V gene TRBV11-2; D is ambiguous. The V gene lost 4 bases and the J gene lost 5 bases, with 26 bases spanning the gap. The germline CDR1 and CDR2 sequences are SGHAT and FQNNGV. CDR3 length: 18 amino acids. DNA of the CDR3: TGTGCCAGCAGCTCTCGATACTCTGATCAGAAGTGGGCGACTGAAGCTTTCTTT. This translates into CASSSRYSDQKWATEAFF.

The chain is built from TRBV27 and TRBJ2-1; D may be TRBD1 (5 bases). Germline CDR1 is MNHEY and CDR2 is SMNVEV (reference sequence). Trimming shortened V by 6 bases and J by 0 bases, and 12 bases separated the two germline ends. This CDR3 contains 15 residues. In DNA form, the CDR3 reads TGTGCCAGCAGATCAGGACACCTCTCCTACAATGAGCAGTTCTTC. It yields the protein CASRSGHLSYNEQFF.

The rearrangement joins TRBV5-4 to TRBJ1-2, with 7 positions matching TRBD1. Germline loops: CDR1 SGHNT, CDR2 YYREEE (reference sequence). J was trimmed by 5 bases and V by 3 bases; bases with no gene match: 10. This CDR3 is built from 15 residues. CDR3 in amino acids: CASSYGTVTLYGYTF. The CDR3 DNA follows: TGTGCCAGCAGCTATGGGACAGTGACCCTTTATGGCTACACCTTC. The full variable domain, completed using reference TRBV5-4 and TRBJ1-2, is ETGVTQSPTHLIKTRGQQVTLRCSSQSGHNTVSWYQQALGQGPQFIFQYYREEENGRGNFPPRFSGLQFPNYSSELNVNALELDDSALYLCASSYGTVTLYGYTFGSGTRLTVV.

This clone has a count of ten or more. The CDR3 coding sequence is TGCGCCAGCAGTGAACATTGGGAGCTGTTTTTT. Translation gives CASSEHWELFF. This rearrangement joins TRBV10-1 to TRBJ2-2; no clear D. This CDR3 is 11 amino acids long. Trimming left V 3 bases short and J 9 bases short, with 5 bases between. Germline lookup yields CDR1 WNHNN and CDR2 SYGVQD (reference sequence).

The gene calls are TRBV19 and TRBJ1-5; maybe TRBD1 (5 bases). Trimming cost V 4 bases and J 2 bases, with 9 bases left between them. Germline CDR1 LNHDA, CDR2 SQIVND (reference sequence). This CDR3 contains 14 residues. The DNA of the CDR3 is TGTGCCAGTAGTACCGGCAGGGGCAATCAGCCCCAGCATTTT. Amino acid sequence: CASSTGRGNQPQHF.

V and J are TRBV6-5 and TRBJ1-4, with 8 bases fitting TRBD1. The CDR3 is 15 amino acids. Germline CDR1 is MNHEY and CDR2 is SVGAGI. J gave up 4 bases and V 5 bases, and 6 bases lay outside the gene matches. In DNA, the CDR3 is TGTGCCAGCAGTCTCAGGGGGCCCCTTAATGAAAAACTGTTTTTT. Its translation is CASSLRGPLNEKLFF.

This clone was counted a single time. The same CDR3 arises from other DNA sequences in this sample as well. The CDR3 DNA follows: TGTGCCATCAGCAGGGACAACAATCAGCCCCAGCATTTT. This sequence encodes CAISRDNNQPQHF. The rearrangement links TRBV10-3 to TRBJ1-5; D is perhaps TRBD1 (6 bases). The CDR3 consists of 13 residues. In germline, CDR1 is ENHRY, CDR2 SYGVKD. V was shortened by 6 bases and J by 3 bases, with 9 bases between the two germline ends.

The CDR3 loop is CASSPGPGQGADEQYF. As DNA, the CDR3 is TGTGCCAGCAGTCCCGGACCGGGACAGGGGGCCGACGAGCAGTACTTC. The V gene is TRBV27, the J gene TRBJ2-7; 12 positions match TRBD1. V shed 5 bases, J shed 5 bases, and the junction held 10 bases outside the gene matches. This CDR3 region has 16 residues. Germline values: CDR1 MNHEY, CDR2 SMNVEV (reference sequence).

This clone was detected only once. V gene TRBV27 combines with J gene TRBJ2-1; D perhaps matches TRBD1 (5 bases). CDR1 and CDR2 (germline): MNHEY, SMNVEV (reference sequence). The V and J ends lost 8 bases and 0 bases respectively, with 17 bases between them. The CDR3 extends over 16 amino acids. This CDR3 is CASSSPGNTSYNEQFF. The CDR3, as DNA: TGTGCCAGCTCAAGCCCAGGGAATACCTCCTACAATGAGCAGTTCTTC.

The chain carries TRBV2 and TRBJ2-1, with TRBD2 matching 11 bases. V shed 6 bases and J 6 bases; nucleotides not matched to a gene: 7. Germline V gives CDR1 SNHLY, CDR2 FYNNEI. CDR3 length equals 15 residues. CDR3 loop: CASRLAGALRNEQFF. The CDR3 bases are TGTGCCAGCAGACTAGCGGGAGCCCTTCGCAATGAGCAGTTCTTC.

The rearrangement joins TRBV30 to TRBJ1-2, with D perhaps TRBD1 (6 bases). The length of the CDR3 is 16 residues. The V gene lost 3 bases and the J gene lost 8 bases, with 25 bases spanning the gap. The germline CDR1 and CDR2 sequences are GTSNPN and SVGIG (reference sequence). This CDR3 is CAWSERRTRQGSGYTF. The CDR3 bases are TGTGCCTGGAGCGAACGCCGGACACGGCAGGGGTCCGGCTACACCTTC. Complete variable domain (other parts from reference TRBV30 and TRBJ1-2): SQTIHQWPATLVQPVGSPLSLECTVEGTSNPNLYWYRQAAGRGLQLLFYSVGIGQISSEVPQNLSASRPQDRQFILSSKKLLLSDSGFYLCAWSERRTRQGSGYTFGSGTRLTVV.

The gene calls are TRBV21-1 and TRBJ2-1; TRBD2, the table's D call, lacks a check against the DNA. TRBV21-1 has pseudogene status. The CDR3 is 15 amino acids. DNA of the CDR3: TGTGCCAGCAGCACCTCCGGCGGCGGCTTCAATGAGCAGTTCTTC. Translating gives CASSTSGGGFNEQFF.

This clone occurred once. The J gene is TRBJ2-2, the V gene TRBV7-3, with a tentative D call TRBD1 (5 bases). Deletions cut 0 bases from V and 4 bases from J, with 12 bases between. This CDR3 comprises 16 residues. Germline CDR1 reads SGHTA; CDR2 reads FQGTGA. The CDR3 nucleotides read TGTGCCAGCAGCTTAACGCCCAGGGTGGGCACCGGGGAGCTGTTTTTT. This translates into CASSLTPRVGTGELFF.

The gene calls are TRBV5-1 and TRBJ2-6; tentatively, D is TRBD1 (7 bases). The CDR3 consists of 16 residues. Trimming took 4 bases from V and 0 from J, leaving 11 bases between them. Looked up from germline, CDR1 is SGHRS and CDR2 is YFSETQ. The CDR3 is CASSAGQNSGANVLTF. The DNA of the CDR3 is TGCGCCAGCAGCGCGGGACAGAACTCTGGGGCCAACGTCCTGACTTTC.